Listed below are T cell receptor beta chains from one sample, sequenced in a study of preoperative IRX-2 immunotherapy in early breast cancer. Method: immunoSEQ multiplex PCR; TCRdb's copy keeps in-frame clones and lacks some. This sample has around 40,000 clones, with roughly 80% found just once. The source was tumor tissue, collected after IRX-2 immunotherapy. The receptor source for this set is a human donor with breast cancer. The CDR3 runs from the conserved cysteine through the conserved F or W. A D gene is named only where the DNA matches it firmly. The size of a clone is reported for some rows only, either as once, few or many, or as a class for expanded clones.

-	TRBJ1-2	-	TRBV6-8	TGTGCCAGCAGAAGAAACACTAACTATGGCTACACCTTC	CASRRNTNYGYTF
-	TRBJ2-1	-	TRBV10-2	TGCGCCAGCAGTCCACCAGAGTATCGCCGACATGAGCAGTTCTTC	CASSPPEYRRHEQFF
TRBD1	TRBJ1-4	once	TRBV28	TGTGCCAGCAGTTCCCGGACAGGGGGCGATGAAAAACTGTTTTTT	CASSSRTGGDEKLFF
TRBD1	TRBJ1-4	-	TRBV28	TGTGCCAGCAGTACAGGGACAGCACCTAATGAAAAACTGTTTTTT	CASSTGTAPNEKLFF
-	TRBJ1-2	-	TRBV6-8	TGTGCCAGCAGTCGCCCCGGTTTGGGCTATGGCTACATCTTC	CASSRPGLGYGYIF
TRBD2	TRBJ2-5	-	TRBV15	TGTGCCACCAGCCTGACTAGCGTCCTTGAGACCCAGTACTTC	CATSLTSVLETQYF
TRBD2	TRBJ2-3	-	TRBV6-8	TGTGCCAGCAGTTCGCCTAGCGGGAGGAGGGATACGCAGTATTTT	CASSSPSGRRDTQYF
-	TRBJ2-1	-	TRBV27	TGTGCCAGCAGTTTAGGGTACAGTCGTAATGAGCAGTTCTTC	CASSLGYSRNEQFF
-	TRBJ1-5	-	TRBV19	TGTGCCAGTAGTCCCTCCAGGGAAGGCAATCAGCCCCAGCATTTT	CASSPSREGNQPQHF
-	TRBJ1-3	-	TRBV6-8	TGTGCCAGCGGGCCCGGCAGGGCCACTGGAAACACCATATATTTT	CASGPGRATGNTIYF
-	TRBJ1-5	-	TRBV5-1	TGCGCCAGCAGCACCGACACCGCGGAGGGGCCCCAGCATTTT	CASSTDTAEGPQHF
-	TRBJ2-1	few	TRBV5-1	TGCGCCAGCAGCTTGCAAGGCCGAACTTCCCCCTACAATGAGCAGTTCTTC	CASSLQGRTSPYNEQFF